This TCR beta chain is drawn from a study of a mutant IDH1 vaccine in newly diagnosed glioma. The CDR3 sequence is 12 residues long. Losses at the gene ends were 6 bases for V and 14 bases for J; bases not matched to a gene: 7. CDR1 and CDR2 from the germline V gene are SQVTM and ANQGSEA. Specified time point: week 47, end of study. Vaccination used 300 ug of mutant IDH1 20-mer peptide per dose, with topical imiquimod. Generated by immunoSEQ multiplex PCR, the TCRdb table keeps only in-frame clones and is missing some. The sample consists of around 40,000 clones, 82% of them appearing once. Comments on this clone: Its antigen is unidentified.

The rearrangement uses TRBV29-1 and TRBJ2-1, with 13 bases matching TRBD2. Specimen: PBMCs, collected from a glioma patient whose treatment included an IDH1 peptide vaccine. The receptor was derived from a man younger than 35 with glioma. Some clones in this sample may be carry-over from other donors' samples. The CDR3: CSVQLAGGPEFF. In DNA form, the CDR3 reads TGCAGCGTCCAACTAGCGGGGGGGCCTGAGTTCTTC.